The 17 T cell receptor beta chains presented below share a single source sample, sequenced in a study of shared clonotypes between healthy human individuals. The table came from immunoSEQ multiplex PCR; TCRdb's copy has only in-frame clones and leaves some out. The repertoire holds about 2.2 million clones, with 85% to 95% as singletons. In the naive CD8 group, cells lacked CD45RO and were positively selected for CCR7, so terminally differentiated effector memory CD45RA+ cells were left out. Sequencing input: naive CD8+ T cells from PBMCs. The receptors originated from a man between 18 and 29 years old in good health. Some clones in this sample may be carry-over from other donors' samples.

The V gene is TRBV27, the J gene TRBJ2-3; 8 bases fit TRBD2. Unmatched junction bases numbered 12, after V lost 4 bases and J lost 6 bases. The V gene's germline CDR1 is MNHEY and CDR2 SMNVEV (reference sequence). There are 16 residues in the CDR3. The CDR3 coding sequence is TGTGCCAGCAGTTCCTTAGGAGCGGGAGTTTGGGATACGCAGTATTTT. It codes for CASSSLGAGVWDTQYF.

This clone was recorded only once. The chain links TRBV5-1 to TRBJ2-1; 11 bases are a match to TRBD2. Germline V gene sequence: CDR1 SGHRS, CDR2 YFSETQ. V gave up 1 base and J gave up 4 bases; unmatched junction bases: 4. CDR3 length: 16 residues. DNA for the CDR3: TGCGCCAGCAGCTTGACCAGACTAGCGGGATACAATGAGCAGTTCTTC. Protein: CASSLTRLAGYNEQFF.

The chain couples TRBV10-3 to TRBJ2-3, with TRBD1 matching 8 bases. The CDR3 loop spans 17 amino acids. CDR1 and CDR2 from the germline V gene are ENHRY and SYGVKD. Trimming took 2 bases from V and 3 from J; bases not matched to a gene: 10. The CDR3 coding sequence is TGTGCCATCAGTGAGAGTTTGGGAACAGGGGGAACAGATACGCAGTATTTT. Translation: CAISESLGTGGTDTQYF.

The chain employs TRBV7-8 and TRBJ2-5; D might be TRBD1 (5 bases). The germline V gene encodes CDR1 SGHVS and CDR2 FQNEAQ. This CDR3 has 16 amino acids. Trimming cost V 1 base and J 0 bases, with 12 bases left between them. The DNA for the CDR3 is TGTGCCAGCAGCTTAGGGGTAGGGGAATACCAAGAGACCCAGTACTTC. Encoded protein: CASSLGVGEYQETQYF.

V gene TRBV5-6 combines with J gene TRBJ2-6; no clear D. This CDR3 contains 18 residues. The germline V gene encodes CDR1 SGHDT and CDR2 YYEEEE. V was shortened by 0 bases and J by 1 base, with 14 bases between the two germline ends. The CDR3 region is CASSLGAGKLSGANVLTF. The CDR3 DNA is TGTGCCAGCAGCTTGGGCGCAGGAAAGCTTTCTGGGGCCAACGTCCTGACTTTC.

The gene calls are TRBV9 and TRBJ2-3; no reliable D call. The CDR3 spans 14 residues. The germline V gene has CDR1 SGDLS and CDR2 YYNGEE. Between the trimmed V and J ends, which lost 3 bases and 0 bases, there was a span of 8 bases. The CDR3 coding sequence is TGTGCCAGCAGCGGGTCTTTTAGCACAGATACGCAGTATTTT. Encoded protein: CASSGSFSTDTQYF.

This rearrangement joins TRBV4-1 to TRBJ2-5, with D uncertain. This CDR3 comprises 15 residues. Trimming removed 0 bases at V and 4 bases at J, with 12 bases between. Germline CDR1 MGHRA, CDR2 YSYEKL. The CDR3 region has the DNA TGCGCCAGCAGCCAAGAGGGATTTTTGGGAGAGACCCAGTACTTC. Amino acids: CASSQEGFLGETQYF.

The chain has TRBV29-1 and TRBJ2-7; 8 bases are shared with TRBD2. The CDR3 is 14 amino acids. Per the germline V gene, CDR1 is SQVTM and CDR2 is ANQGSEA. Losses at the gene ends were 6 bases for V and 5 bases for J; bases not matched to a gene: 12. The CDR3 DNA reads TGCAGCGTCCGGGGGGGGAATGTCCGGCACGAGCAGTACTTC. Amino acid sequence: CSVRGGNVRHEQYF.

The chain has TRBV28 and TRBJ1-5, with D tentatively TRBD1 (5 bases). Trimming removed 1 base from V and 6 bases from J, with 10 bases in between. Germline V lookup: CDR1 MDHEN, CDR2 SYDVKM. The CDR3 runs 14 residues. CDR3 in DNA: TGTGCCAGCAGTTTATTGGGGGAGGGTCAGCCCCAGCATTTT. It translates to CASSLLGEGQPQHF.

The CDR3 loop is CASSLAEGYYGYTF. The CDR3 coding sequence is TGTGCCAGCAGCTTAGCGGAGGGGTACTATGGCTACACCTTC. The chain has TRBV7-9 and TRBJ1-2; tentatively, D is TRBD1 (5 bases). V was cut by 0 bases and J by 3 bases, with 8 bases left in between. The length of the CDR3 is 14 residues. The V gene's germline CDR1 is SEHNR and CDR2 FQNEAQ (reference sequence).

The chain is built from TRBV29-1 and TRBJ2-1; D call uncertain. The germline V gene has CDR1 SQVTM and CDR2 ANQGSEA. CDR3 length: 13 residues. Between the trimmed V and J ends, which lost 8 bases and 5 bases, there was a span of 16 bases. The DNA of the CDR3 is TGCAGCCCCCTTTTGCGCGGAAACAATGAGCAGTTCTTC. Its protein is CSPLLRGNNEQFF.

The chain employs TRBV27 and TRBJ2-3, with D tentatively TRBD2 (6 bases). The CDR3 sequence is 17 residues long. Trimming took off 5 bases at V and 2 bases at J, with 20 bases between the two ends. Germline values: CDR1 MNHEY, CDR2 SMNVEV (reference sequence). CDR3 in amino acids: CASSPIDSRGNTDTQYF. CDR3 coding DNA: TGTGCCAGCAGTCCTATTGACTCGCGGGGAAACACAGATACGCAGTATTTT.

The gene calls are TRBV29-1 and TRBJ2-2; 7 positions match TRBD2. The CDR3 runs to 18 residues. Germline V gives CDR1 SQVTM, CDR2 ANQGSEA. The V and J ends lost 3 bases and 0 bases, in that order; junction bases with no gene match: 13. CDR3 DNA: TGCAGCGTTGAGTTGGTTCTAGCGGAGTCCGCGAACACCGGGGAGCTGTTTTTT. Translating it yields CSVELVLAESANTGELFF.

This clone was seen only once. The chain is built from TRBV5-1 and TRBJ2-7, with 8 bases that match TRBD1. V dropped 2 bases and J dropped 3; count of bases not matched to a gene: 4. CDR3 length: 14 amino acids. Germline loops: CDR1 SGHRS, CDR2 YFSETQ. The CDR3 protein is CASSLDGQGYEQYF. CDR3 DNA sequence: TGCGCCAGCAGCTTAGACGGACAGGGCTACGAGCAGTACTTC.

The chain employs TRBV27 and TRBJ1-2; possibly TRBD1 for D (6 bases). V was shortened by 4 bases and J by 8 bases, with 11 bases between the two germline ends. Germline V gene data show CDR1 as MNHEY and CDR2 as SMNVEV (reference sequence). This CDR3 has 12 amino acids. CDR3 sequence (DNA): TGTGCCAGCAGTTCAGGGCAGGGGGGCTACACCTTC. Encoded protein: CASSSGQGGYTF.

V and J are TRBV6-5 and TRBJ2-7; the D is unclear. The V gene lost 6 bases and the J gene lost 3 bases, with 12 bases spanning the gap. This CDR3 is 13 amino acids long. Per the germline V gene, CDR1 is MNHEY and CDR2 is SVGAGI. CDR3 residues: CASSPTWDYEQYF. As DNA, the CDR3 is TGTGCCAGCAGCCCCACATGGGACTACGAGCAGTACTTC.

This clone was recorded only once. V is TRBV21-1 and J is TRBJ2-7; the table's D call, TRBD2, has no DNA check behind it. TRBV21-1 is deemed a pseudogene. This CDR3 comprises 14 residues. The CDR3 nucleotides are TGTGCCAGCAGACTCAAGGAGAATGGCTACGAGCAGTACTTC. It specifies CASRLKENGYEQYF.